This paragraph covers one TCR beta chain sequence. TCRdb re-derived calls from the PCR reads in MiXCR, one entry per CDR3 protein. The data show more than 15,000 distinct CDR3 sequences, 32% seen once. This sample stems from a study of regulatory and conventional T cells in breast cancer. This CDR3 is 14 amino acids long. Germline V gene lookup returns CDR1 SGHTA and CDR2 FQGNSA. V shed 8 bases and J 10 bases; nucleotides not matched to a gene: 8. Specimen: conventional T cells from blood. This chain uses TRBV7-2 with TRBJ2-4; 13 nucleotides agree with TRBD2. The sequence was obtained from a female donor in good health. DNA of the CDR3: TGTGCCAGCGGCCCGGGGACTAGCGGGGTTATTCAGTACTTC. This encodes CASGPGTSGVIQYF.